The 21 T cell receptor beta chains reported below all come from one sample, sequenced in a study of T cells in Graves' hyperthyroidism and ophthalmopathy. TCR beta CDR3 sequences were amplified from RNA transcripts. A first-round RT-PCR of the TCR CDR3 used the HTBI primer set. TCRdb re-called the multiplex PCR reads with MiXCR, one entry per CDR3 protein. The table shows approximately 690,000 distinct CDR3 sequences, with less than 25% occurring only once. The sequencing sample was made of blood. These receptors were collected from a man aged 25 to 40 with Graves' ophthalmopathy.

This clonotype was found many times. The chain employs TRBV10-1 and TRBJ1-4, with 8 bases lining up with TRBD1. The trim removed 4 bases at V and 8 bases at J, leaving 12 bases unmatched. The CDR3 loop spans 16 amino acids. Germline V gene sequence: CDR1 WNHNN, CDR2 SYGVQD (reference sequence). As DNA, the CDR3 is TGCGCCAGCAGTGCCGCCGGGACAGGAGGAGGAGAAAAACTGTTTTTT. This gives the protein CASSAAGTGGGEKLFF.

This clonotype was detected ten times or more. The rearrangement links TRBV9 to TRBJ2-5; D gene unclear. Trimming took 2 bases from V and 3 from J, leaving 8 bases between them. This CDR3 region has 13 residues. From germline, CDR1 is SGDLS and CDR2 YYNGEE. The CDR3 DNA is TGTGCCAGCAGCGTCCCCGGAGAAGAGACCCAGTACTTC. Amino acid sequence: CASSVPGEETQYF. Filled out from reference TRBV9 and TRBJ2-5, the complete variable domain reads DSGVTQTPKHLITATGQRVTLRCSPRSGDLSVYWYQQSLDQGLQFLIQYYNGEERAKGNILERFSAQQFPDLHSELNLSSLELGDSALYFCASSVPGEETQYFGPGTRLLVL.

The table lists this clonotype with many counts. The rearrangement links TRBV27 to TRBJ1-2; 9 nucleotides match TRBD1. This CDR3 is built from 15 residues. V shed 7 bases and J 7 bases; nucleotides not matched to a gene: 13. Per the germline V gene, CDR1 is MNHEY and CDR2 is SMNVEV (reference sequence). DNA of the CDR3: TGTGCCAGCACGGAAGCCGGGACAGGGTGGACTGGCTACACCTTC. It translates to CASTEAGTGWTGYTF.

This sequence joins TRBV29-1 and TRBJ2-7, with D unclear. CDR1 and CDR2 (germline): SQVTM, ANQGSEA. There are 14 residues in the CDR3. With 7 bases removed from V and 3 bases from J, the gap between germline ends came to 19 bases. CDR3 protein: CSARLIWGFYEQYF. Written as DNA, the CDR3 is TGCAGCGCCCGATTGATATGGGGTTTCTACGAGCAGTACTTC.

The chain carries TRBV7-9 and TRBJ1-1; 11 bases are a match to TRBD1. The ends lost 1 base at V and 4 bases at J; junction bases unmatched: 5. Germline-derived CDR1 and CDR2 are SEHNR and FQNEAQ (reference sequence). The CDR3 runs to 16 residues. Written as DNA, the CDR3 is TGTGCCAGCAGCTTAGGGACAGGGGGCTCGAGCACTGAAGCTTTCTTT. This translates into CASSLGTGGSSTEAFF.

The chain carries TRBV5-5 and TRBJ2-2; tentatively, D is TRBD1 (6 bases). V lost 4 bases, J lost 2 bases, and 12 bases lay in between. CDR1 is SGHKS, CDR2 YYEKEE, per germline (reference sequence). The CDR3 is 15 residues long. DNA for the CDR3: TGTGCCAGCAGCGTCGGGACAATAAACACCGGGGAGCTGTTTTTT. Translating gives CASSVGTINTGELFF.

The rearrangement joins TRBV19 to TRBJ2-1, with 14 positions matching TRBD2. CDR3 length equals 18 residues. V was pared by 5 bases and J by 4 bases, with 10 bases of the junction left unmatched. Germline lookup yields CDR1 LNHDA and CDR2 SQIVND (reference sequence). CDR3 nucleotide sequence: TGTGCCAGTAGTCCCGGGACTAGCGGGAGTCTAGAATACAATGAGCAGTTCTTC. It is translated as CASSPGTSGSLEYNEQFF.

This clonotype was counted only a few times. The chain combines TRBV4-1 with TRBJ2-7; the D is unclear. CDR3 size: 13 residues. V lost 10 bases to trimming and J lost 2 bases, with 15 bases between them. Germline V gene sequence: CDR1 MGHRA, CDR2 YSYEKL. The CDR3 bases are TGCGCCACGTCCGGGTCGGGTACCTACGAGCAGTACTTC. This sequence encodes CATSGSGTYEQYF.

This clonotype was observed at least ten times. The genes are TRBV7-3 and TRBJ2-3; D perhaps matches TRBD2 (6 bases). The V and J ends lost 0 bases and 4 bases respectively, with 11 bases between them. This CDR3 is 15 amino acids long. The V gene's germline CDR1 is SGHTA and CDR2 FQGTGA. CDR3 sequence: CASSLTGGVADTQYF. The CDR3 nucleotides read TGTGCCAGCAGCTTAACGGGCGGGGTCGCAGATACGCAGTATTTT.

This chain connects TRBV25-1 to TRBJ2-7; 11 nucleotides line up with TRBD1. Germline V CDR1 and CDR2: MGHDK, SYGVNS. V lost 4 bases and J lost 4; bases outside the gene matches: 9. This CDR3 has 16 residues. Here the CDR3 reads CASSAQPGTGGYEQYF. For the CDR3, the DNA is TGTGCCAGCAGTGCCCAACCCGGGACAGGGGGGTACGAGCAGTACTTC.

In this sample, this clonotype turned up a few times. This chain joins TRBV9 and TRBJ2-1; TRBD2 matches at 8 bases. CDR1 SGDLS and CDR2 YYNGEE come from the germline V gene. The CDR3 has 15 amino acids. Trimming at V came to 1 base and at J to 6 bases, leaving 6 bases not matched to a gene. CDR3 nucleotide sequence: TGTGCCAGCAGCGTACGGGAGGGCCCTTCCAATGAGCAGTTCTTC. It codes for CASSVREGPSNEQFF.

The chain couples TRBV28 to TRBJ2-1; 7 bases fit TRBD2. CDR1 and CDR2 from the germline V gene are MDHEN and SYDVKM. The CDR3 is 13 residues long. Losses at the gene ends were 10 bases for V and 5 bases for J; bases not matched to a gene: 8. Here the CDR3 reads CAIKRLADNEQFF. In DNA, the CDR3 is TGTGCCATCAAACGACTAGCTGACAATGAGCAGTTCTTC.

This clonotype has ten or more counts. This sequence joins TRBV12-3 or TRBV12-4 and TRBJ2-2; 10 bases fit TRBD1. The CDR3 loop spans 13 amino acids. V lost 6 bases to trimming and J lost 6 bases; unmatched junction nucleotides: 1. The CDR3 loop reads CASRGTGAGELFF. The CDR3 DNA reads TGTGCCAGCAGGGGGACAGGGGCCGGGGAGCTGTTTTTT.

J is TRBJ1-1 and V is TRBV4-2; 7 bases map to TRBD1. Germline values: CDR1 LGHNA, CDR2 YNFKEQ. The CDR3 is 16 amino acids. V lost 4 bases to trimming and J lost 1 base; unmatched junction nucleotides: 9. The CDR3, as DNA: TGTGCCAGCAGCCTGGAACAGGGGACGAGGAACACTGAAGCTTTCTTT. It translates to CASSLEQGTRNTEAFF.

The CDR3 sequence: CASSAAVNTDTQYF. CDR3 in DNA: TGTGCCAGCAGTGCTGCGGTTAACACAGATACGCAGTATTTT. This chain links TRBV6-1 with TRBJ2-3; D gene unclear. CDR3 length: 14 residues. The V end lost 4 bases, the J end lost 2 bases, and 10 bases lay between the germline ends. CDR1 and CDR2 from the germline V gene are MNHNS and SASEGT.

The table lists this clonotype with many counts. J is TRBJ2-7 and V is TRBV11-2; D gene uncertain. Germline V gene data show CDR1 as SGHAT and CDR2 as FQNNGV. Trimming removed 1 base from V and 2 bases from J, with 9 bases in between. The CDR3 is 14 residues long. DNA for the CDR3: TGTGCCAGCAGCTTAGGCGGCAGAACCTACGAGCAGTACTTC. Protein: CASSLGGRTYEQYF.

About this clonotype itself: A read error may be the cause here, since a much bigger clone is one base away. Written as DNA, the CDR3 is TGTGCCAGCAGCCATTCTTTCCTAGCGGCGTACAATGAGCAGTACTTC. Its translation: CASSHSFLAAYNEQYF. This chain uses TRBV11-2 with TRBJ2-1; TRBD2 aligns across 7 bases. The tail of the sequence fits TRBJ2-7 better, so the J call may be wrong. The CDR3 contains 16 residues. Germline assignment: CDR1 SGHAT and CDR2 FQNNGV.

The chain employs TRBV27 and TRBJ2-3, with a possible D match to TRBD2 (5 bases). The germline gives CDR1 MNHEY, CDR2 SMNVEV (reference sequence). The CDR3 extends over 14 amino acids. Trimming took off 6 bases at V and 0 bases at J, with 10 bases between the two ends. This chain's CDR3 is CASSTGYSTDTQYF. In DNA, the CDR3 is TGTGCCAGCAGCACGGGATATAGCACAGATACGCAGTATTTT.

V usage is TRBV4-1 and J usage is TRBJ2-2; D is uncertain. CDR3 length: 13 residues. Germline V gives CDR1 MGHRA, CDR2 YSYEKL. V shed 4 bases and J shed 3 bases, with 6 bases lying between them. As DNA, the CDR3 is TGCGCCAGCAGCCCAGTCTACACCGGGGAGCTGTTTTTT. It codes for CASSPVYTGELFF.

The table lists this clonotype with a few counts. The chain recombines TRBV9 with TRBJ2-5, with TRBD2 as a possible D gene (6 bases). Germline V gives CDR1 SGDLS, CDR2 YYNGEE. There are 14 residues in the CDR3. Trimming removed 0 bases from V and 5 bases from J, with 11 bases in between. The CDR3 loop is CASSVVEGRETQYF. CDR3 DNA: TGTGCCAGCAGCGTAGTGGAGGGGCGGGAGACCCAGTACTTC.

CDR3 sequence reads: CASRPAGGLNEQFF. CDR3 nucleotides: TGTGCCAGCAGACCAGCGGGAGGGCTCAATGAGCAGTTCTTC. The gene calls are TRBV6-1 and TRBJ2-1, with 10 nucleotides matching TRBD2. Per germline, CDR1 MNHNS and CDR2 SASEGT. This CDR3 region has 14 residues. After removal of 6 bases from V and 6 bases from J, the junction contained 5 bases not matched to a gene.